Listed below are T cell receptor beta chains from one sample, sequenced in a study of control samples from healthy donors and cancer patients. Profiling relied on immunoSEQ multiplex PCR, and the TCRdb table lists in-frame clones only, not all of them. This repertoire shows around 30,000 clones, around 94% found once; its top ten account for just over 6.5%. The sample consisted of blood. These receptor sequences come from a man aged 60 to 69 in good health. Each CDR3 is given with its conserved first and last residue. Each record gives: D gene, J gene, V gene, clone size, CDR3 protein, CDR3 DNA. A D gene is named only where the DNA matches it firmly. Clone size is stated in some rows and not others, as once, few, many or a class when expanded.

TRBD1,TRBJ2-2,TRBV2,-,CASTKNRGSTGELFF,TGTGCCAGCACTAAAAACAGGGGGAGTACCGGGGAGCTGTTTTTT
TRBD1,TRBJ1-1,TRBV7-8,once,CASSSSSRGHTEAFF,TGTGCCAGCAGCTCCAGCTCGAGGGGGCACACTGAAGCTTTCTTT
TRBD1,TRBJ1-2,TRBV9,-,CASSVTSRGLGYTF,TGTGCCAGCAGCGTAACCTCCAGGGGGCTAGGCTACACCTTC
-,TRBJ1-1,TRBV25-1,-,CASSERGAEGTEAFF,TGTGCCAGCAGTGAACGAGGAGCCGAGGGCACTGAAGCTTTCTTT
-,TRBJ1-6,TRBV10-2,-,CASSESGRGGYSPLHF,TGCGCCAGCAGTGAGTCGGGTAGAGGGGGGTACTCACCCCTCCACTTT
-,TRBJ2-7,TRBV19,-,CASSIGGRGEQYF,TGTGCCAGTAGTATCGGGGGCAGGGGCGAGCAGTACTTC
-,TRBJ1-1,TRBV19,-,CASRTRVGAFF,TGTGCCAGTAGGACAAGGGTGGGCGCTTTCTTT
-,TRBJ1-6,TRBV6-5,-,CASSYSGVGSPLHF,TGTGCCAGCAGTTACTCGGGGGTAGGATCACCCCTCCACTTT
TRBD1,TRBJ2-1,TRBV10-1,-,CASSESRGQFYNEQFF,TGCGCCAGCAGTGAGTCCCGGGGACAGTTCTACAATGAGCAGTTCTTC
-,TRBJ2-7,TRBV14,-,CASSQGGYEQYF,TGTGCCAGCAGCCAAGGGGGCTACGAGCAGTACTTC
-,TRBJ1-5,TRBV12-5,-,CASGKDGNSNQPQHF,TGTGCTAGTGGCAAGGACGGAAATAGCAATCAGCCCCAGCATTTT
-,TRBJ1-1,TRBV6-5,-,CASTYIPGQSEAFF,TGTGCCAGCACCTATATCCCGGGACAATCTGAAGCTTTCTTT
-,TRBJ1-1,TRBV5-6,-,CASSFRTNPKNTEAFF,TGTGCCAGCAGCTTTAGGACAAATCCCAAGAACACTGAAGCTTTCTTT
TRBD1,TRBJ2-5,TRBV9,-,CASSGTGGGETQYF,TGTGCCAGCAGCGGGACAGGGGGCGGAGAGACCCAGTACTTC
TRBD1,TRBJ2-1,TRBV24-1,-,CATSDSGTGFYEQFF,TGTGCCACCAGTGATTCCGGGACAGGGTTTTATGAGCAGTTCTTC